The T cell receptor beta chain described here comes from a study of long-term antiretroviral therapy in people with HIV. Study-wide findings and caveats: Patients on ART gained diversity, which nonetheless stayed below transplant donor controls. Pre-ART-expanded clones dominated the repertoire at all time points.

The trim removed 1 base at V and 3 bases at J, leaving 11 bases unmatched. The V gene's germline CDR1 is SGHRS and CDR2 YFSETQ. The CDR3 runs to 17 residues. It was version v3.0 of the immunoSEQ assay that was run at survey level. Sequencing was performed with immunoSEQ multiplex PCR; in TCRdb, only in-frame clones are kept and a portion is missing. The data show over 10,000 clones, with roughly nine tenths seen just once and 20% to 25% held by the top ten. As to this clone: Its target is unknown.

The chain carries TRBV5-1 and TRBJ2-7; 9 nucleotides line up with TRBD1. The sample was unsorted PBMCs, taken 2.1 years after starting antiretroviral therapy. This clonotype originated in a woman aged 40 to 49 with HIV. CDR3 loop: CASSLNSPGQGDYEQYF. As DNA, the CDR3 is TGCGCCAGCAGCTTGAATTCGCCGGGACAGGGAGACTACGAGCAGTACTTC. The entire variable domain, with the rest obtained from reference TRBV5-1 and TRBJ2-7, is as follows: KAGVTQTPRYLIKTRGQQVTLSCSPISGHRSVSWYQQTPGQGLQFLFEYFSETQRNKGNFPGRFSGRQFSNSRSEMNVSTLELGDSALYLCASSLNSPGQGDYEQYFGPGTRLTVT.